The clone carrying this TCR beta chain is a singleton in its sample. V lost 2 bases, J lost 2 bases, and 7 bases lay in between. CDR3 length: 13 residues. Germline lookup yields CDR1 SGHNT and CDR2 YYREEE (reference sequence). As processed by the authors: Amplification of reference gene primers was used by the study to estimate nucleated cell counts. Using immunoSEQ multiplex PCR, the repertoire was profiled, and TCRdb retains in-frame clones only, with some absent. For V, J and clone size, that table is used; D and trimming come from the DNA. The sample carries about 270,000 clones, approximately 90% recorded once. This specimen comes from a study of blood T cell repertoires in COVID-19. Participants spanned ages roughly 18 to 90 years and resided in 20 to 30 US areas.

The chain employs TRBV5-4 and TRBJ1-2; D may be TRBD1 (6 bases). This TCR was sampled from a woman in her thirties or forties with acute COVID-19. The sequenced material came from PBMCs or T cells enriched from blood (not recorded which). CDR3 residues: CASSLQGNYGYTF. Written as DNA, the CDR3 is TGTGCCAGCAGCTTACAGGGAAACTATGGCTACACCTTC.